This T cell receptor (beta chain) emerged from a study of cytomegalovirus exposure and HLA in healthy donors. As for the study in general: Clustering assigned 70% to 90% of the approximately 400 genotyped donors to the Caucasian-associated ancestry cluster.

Primers: 60 Vbeta forward and 13 Jbeta reverse. Sequencing used immunoSEQ multiplex PCR; TCRdb keeps in-frame clones, though not all of them. The repertoire has 55,000 to 65,000 clones, roughly 84% of them found once; the top ten carry less than 2%. A note on this clone: Its antigen is not identified.

Study outcomes and limitations: On later analysis, the bulk of CMV-associated TCR beta chains appeared to be HLA-restricted. An analysis was carried out at a later point. It showed that HLA-associated TCR beta chains were more clonally expanded than equally common non-associated chains.

Sequenced input: PBMCs. The clonotype was recovered from a human donor in good health.

As DNA, the CDR3 is TGTGCCAGCTCCCGACAGTATACCGGGGAGCTGTTTTTT. Translated, it gives CASSRQYTGELFF. The rearrangement joins TRBV2 to TRBJ2-2; the D gene is possibly TRBD1 (5 bases). The germline V and J ends were trimmed by 8 bases and 5 bases, with 12 bases remaining between them. Germline loops: CDR1 SNHLY, CDR2 FYNNEI. The CDR3 is 13 residues long. Full variable domain (outside the CDR3, taken from reference TRBV2 and TRBJ2-2): EPEVTQTPSHQVTQMGQEVILRCVPISNHLYFYWYRQILGQKVEFLVSFYNNEISEKSEIFDDQFSVERPDGSNFTLKIRSTKLEDSAMYFCASSRQYTGELFFGEGSRLTVL.